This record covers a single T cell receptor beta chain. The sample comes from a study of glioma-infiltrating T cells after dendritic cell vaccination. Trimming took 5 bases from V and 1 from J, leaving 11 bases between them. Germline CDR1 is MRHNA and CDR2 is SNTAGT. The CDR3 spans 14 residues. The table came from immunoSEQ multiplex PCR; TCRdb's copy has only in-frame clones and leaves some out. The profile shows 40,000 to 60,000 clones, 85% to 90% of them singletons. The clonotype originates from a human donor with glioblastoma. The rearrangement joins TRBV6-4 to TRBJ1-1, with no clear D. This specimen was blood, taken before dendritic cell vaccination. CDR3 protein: CASSNSPGNTEAFF. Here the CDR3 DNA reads TGTGCCAGCAGTAATTCCCCAGGGAACACTGAAGCTTTCTTT.